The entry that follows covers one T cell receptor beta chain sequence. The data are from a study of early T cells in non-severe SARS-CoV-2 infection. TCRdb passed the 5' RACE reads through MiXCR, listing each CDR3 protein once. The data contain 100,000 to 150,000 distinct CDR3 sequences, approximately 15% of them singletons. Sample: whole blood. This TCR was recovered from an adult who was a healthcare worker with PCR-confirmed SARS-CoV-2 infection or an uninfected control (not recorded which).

CDR3 sequence: CASSYQKGGNTGELFF. CDR3 sequence (DNA): TGTGCCAGCAGTTACCAGAAAGGGGGGAATACCGGGGAGCTGTTTTTT. The chain combines TRBV12-3 or TRBV12-4 with TRBJ2-2, with D possibly being TRBD1 or TRBD2 (6 bases each). The CDR3 length is 16 residues. Trimming took off 4 bases at V and 5 bases at J, with 17 bases between the two ends.